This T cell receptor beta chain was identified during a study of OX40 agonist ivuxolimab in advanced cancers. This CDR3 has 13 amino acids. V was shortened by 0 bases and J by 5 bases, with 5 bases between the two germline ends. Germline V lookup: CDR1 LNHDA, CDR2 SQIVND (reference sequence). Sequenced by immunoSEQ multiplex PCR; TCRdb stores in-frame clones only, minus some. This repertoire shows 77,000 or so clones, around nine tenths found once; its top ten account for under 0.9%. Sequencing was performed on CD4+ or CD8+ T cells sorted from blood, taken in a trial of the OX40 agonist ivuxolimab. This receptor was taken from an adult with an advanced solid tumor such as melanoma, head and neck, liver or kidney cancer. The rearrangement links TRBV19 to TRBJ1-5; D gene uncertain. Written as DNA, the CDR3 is TGTGCCAGTAGTATAGAAAGGGATCAGCCCCAGCATTTT. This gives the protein CASSIERDQPQHF. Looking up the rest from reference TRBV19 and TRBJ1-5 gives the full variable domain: DGGITQSPKYLFRKEGQNVTLSCEQNLNHDAMYWYRQDPGQGLRLIYYSQIVNDFQKGDIAEGYSVSREKKESFPLTVTSAQKNPTAFYLCASSIERDQPQHFGDGTRLSIL.